This passage covers 27 T cell receptor beta chains from one sample sequenced in a study of CD8 T cells in Susac syndrome. RNA amounts of about 0.45 to 1 ug underwent reverse transcription with random hexamers. TCRdb reprocessed the immunoSEQ multiplex PCR reads via MiXCR and lists one record per CDR3 protein. In the table there are about 210,000 distinct CDR3 sequences, roughly 96% of which are singletons. Sample: CD4+ T cells from PBMCs. The source is a human donor with multiple sclerosis.

The CDR3 sequence is CSVAPSSTGGYEQFF. The CDR3, as DNA: TGCAGCGTTGCACCCTCTTCGACAGGGGGGTATGAGCAGTTCTTC. This chain connects TRBV29-1 to TRBJ2-1; 9 nucleotides match TRBD1. The V segment lost 4 bases and the J segment 8 bases; nucleotides outside the gene matches: 12. Per germline, CDR1 SQVTM and CDR2 ANQGSEA. This CDR3 is built from 15 residues.

The chain joins TRBV3-1 to TRBJ2-1; 13 positions agree with TRBD2. CDR1 and CDR2 from the germline V gene are LGHDT and YNNKEL (reference sequence). The CDR3 is 17 residues long. V was pared by 4 bases and J by 2 bases, with 5 bases of the junction left unmatched. The CDR3 protein is CASSRTSGSWPYNEQFF. The CDR3 nucleotides are TGTGCCAGCAGCCGGACTAGCGGGAGTTGGCCCTACAATGAGCAGTTCTTC.

The chain recombines TRBV4-1 with TRBJ2-7, with 7 nucleotides matching TRBD1. The CDR3 length is 15 residues. The germline V gene encodes CDR1 MGHRA and CDR2 YSYEKL. J was trimmed by 3 bases and V by 6 bases; bases with no gene match: 11. The CDR3: CASSPQTGPNYEQYF. In DNA form, the CDR3 reads TGCGCCAGCAGTCCCCAGACAGGGCCGAACTACGAGCAGTACTTC.

This rearrangement joins TRBV20-1 to TRBJ2-7; D is tentatively TRBD1 or TRBD2 (6 bases each). The CDR3 has 12 residues. The V gene lost 5 bases and the J gene lost 4 bases, with 12 bases spanning the gap. Germline V gene sequence: CDR1 DFQATT, CDR2 SNEGSKA (reference sequence). The CDR3: CSAEEGGYEQYF. Written as DNA, the CDR3 is TGCAGTGCTGAGGAGGGGGGATACGAGCAGTACTTC.

The genes are TRBV20-1 and TRBJ2-7; D gene ambiguous. The ends were cut back, 2 bases at V and 1 base at J, with 12 bases in the middle. Germline V gene data show CDR1 as DFQATT and CDR2 as SNEGSKA (reference sequence). This CDR3 is built from 14 residues. DNA for the CDR3: TGCAGTGCTAGACCTGGGCAGTTTTCCTACGAGCAGTACTTC. It is translated as CSARPGQFSYEQYF.

The chain employs TRBV28 and TRBJ2-7; D remains unclear. This CDR3 is built from 14 residues. Germline loops: CDR1 MDHEN, CDR2 SYDVKM. V lost 6 bases, J lost 4 bases, and 16 bases lay in between. The CDR3 protein is CASSSIPLSYEQYF. CDR3 DNA sequence: TGTGCCAGCAGCTCCATTCCCCTTTCTTACGAGCAGTACTTC.

The chain uses TRBV12-3 or TRBV12-4 and TRBJ2-7, with D tentatively TRBD2 (7 bases). This CDR3 has 15 amino acids. V was shortened by 6 bases and J by 3 bases, with 18 bases between the two germline ends. The CDR3 DNA reads as TGTGCCAGCAGCCCCCGGGGGGCGGCTATCTACGAGCAGTACTTC. This gives the protein CASSPRGAAIYEQYF.

This rearrangement joins TRBV5-4 to TRBJ2-7, with TRBD1 identical over 11 bases. Looked up from germline, CDR1 is SGHNT and CDR2 is YYREEE (reference sequence). The CDR3 runs to 15 residues. With 4 bases clipped from V and 6 bases from J, the junction kept 9 bases outside the gene matches. This CDR3 is CASSPYGQGAREQYF. The CDR3 DNA reads TGTGCCAGCAGCCCCTATGGACAGGGGGCGCGCGAGCAGTACTTC. The full variable domain, its missing parts supplied by reference TRBV5-4 and TRBJ2-7, is ETGVTQSPTHLIKTRGQQVTLRCSSQSGHNTVSWYQQALGQGPQFIFQYYREEENGRGNFPPRFSGLQFPNYSSELNVNALELDDSALYLCASSPYGQGAREQYFGPGTRLTVT.

The V call is TRBV20-1, the J call TRBJ2-1; D is uncertain. CDR3 length: 14 residues. Germline CDR1 and CDR2: DFQATT and SNEGSKA (reference sequence). The V and J ends lost 6 bases and 0 bases respectively, with 12 bases between them. The CDR3 bases are TGCAGTGCCCGAGACCAGAGCTCCTACAATGAGCAGTTCTTC. This codes for CSARDQSSYNEQFF.

This clonotype was recorded only once. This chain joins TRBV27 and TRBJ2-2; 11 bases map to TRBD2. Germline CDR1 MNHEY, CDR2 SMNVEV (reference sequence). V lost 6 bases to trimming and J lost 0 bases; unmatched junction nucleotides: 0. The CDR3 is 15 residues long. CDR3 sequence reads: CASRGLAANTGELFF. The CDR3, as DNA: TGTGCCAGCAGGGGACTAGCGGCGAACACCGGGGAGCTGTTTTTT.

V and J are TRBV7-3 and TRBJ2-5, with D tentatively TRBD1 or TRBD2 (5 bases each). Germline CDR1 reads SGHTA; CDR2 reads FQGTGA. This CDR3 region has 13 residues. V was cut by 2 bases and J by 3 bases, with 7 bases left in between. The CDR3 nucleotides are TGTGCCAGCAGCTTAGGGACGAAAGAGACCCAGTACTTC. This sequence encodes CASSLGTKETQYF.

The chain links TRBV23-1 to TRBJ1-5; D remains ambiguous. TRBV23-1 is treated as an ORF (open reading frame) with a function not yet certain. V was trimmed by 3 bases and J by 5 bases, leaving 14 bases between them. The CDR3 has 15 amino acids. CDR3 in amino acids: CASSHSAVTDQPQHF. DNA of the CDR3: TGCGCCAGCAGTCACTCGGCAGTTACTGATCAGCCCCAGCATTTT.

CDR3 region: CATGRDTLPGANVLTF. CDR3 DNA sequence: TGTGCCACGGGGCGGGACACTTTGCCTGGGGCCAACGTCCTGACTTTC. The chain is built from TRBV6-1 and TRBJ2-6; the D gene could be TRBD1 or TRBD2 (6 bases each). Germline lookup yields CDR1 MNHNS and CDR2 SASEGT. This CDR3 has 16 amino acids. Trimming removed 10 bases at V and 2 bases at J, with 18 bases between.

The genes are TRBV28 and TRBJ1-2; D is possibly TRBD1 (6 bases). Trimming shortened V by 5 bases and J by 8 bases, and 15 bases separated the two germline ends. The CDR3 spans 13 residues. CDR1 MDHEN and CDR2 SYDVKM come from the germline V gene. CDR3 sequence (DNA): TGTGCCAGCAGTACTACAGGGCTGCGCGGCTACACCTTC. Its protein is CASSTTGLRGYTF.

In DNA form, the CDR3 reads TGTGCCAGCAGTGTTGACAGGACCTACGAGCAGTACTTC. Translation: CASSVDRTYEQYF. The J gene is TRBJ2-7, the V gene TRBV2, with D perhaps TRBD1 (6 bases). Trimming pared 4 bases from V and 2 bases from J, leaving 9 bases between. The CDR3 is made up of 13 amino acids. The germline CDR1 and CDR2 sequences are SNHLY and FYNNEI.

In this sample, this clonotype turned up a few times. CDR3: CASRGQMNTEAFF. The DNA for the CDR3 is TGTGCCAGCAGGGGACAGATGAACACTGAAGCTTTCTTT. The chain links TRBV12-3 or TRBV12-4 to TRBJ1-1; TRBD1 agrees at 7 bases. The length of the CDR3 is 13 residues. The V gene end was trimmed by 6 bases and the J gene end by 0 bases; junction bases not matched to a gene: 1.

The chain couples TRBV29-1 to TRBJ1-1; weak D call: TRBD1 (6 bases). Germline V CDR1 and CDR2: SQVTM, ANQGSEA. The V gene lost 6 bases and the J gene lost 7 bases, with 15 bases spanning the gap. The CDR3 has 12 residues. The CDR3 bases are TGCAGCGTATACAGAGGACAGCTTGAAGCTTTCTTT. It yields the protein CSVYRGQLEAFF.

The CDR3 DNA reads as TGTGCCATCAGTGAGTCGAGGAGGGCAGGAACAGATACGCAGTATTTT. This gives the protein CAISESRRAGTDTQYF. The chain carries TRBV10-3 and TRBJ2-3; possibly TRBD2 for D (6 bases). Germline V gene sequence: CDR1 ENHRY, CDR2 SYGVKD. This CDR3 region has 16 residues. V lost 0 bases, J lost 3 bases, and 13 bases lay in between.

The chain has TRBV20-1 and TRBJ1-1; 7 bases are shared with TRBD1. The CDR3 has 13 residues. Germline CDR1 reads DFQATT; CDR2 reads SNEGSKA (reference sequence). Germline trimming cut 2 bases from V and 8 bases from J; bases unmatched to any gene: 8. CDR3 sequence reads: CSARHSGGEEAFF. CDR3 sequence (DNA): TGCAGTGCTAGACATTCAGGGGGGGAAGAAGCTTTCTTT.

The DNA for the CDR3 is TGTGCCAGCAGCTTAGCGGCAGGGGCCCACGAGCAGTACTTC. As protein: CASSLAAGAHEQYF. The chain links TRBV7-8 to TRBJ2-7, with D perhaps TRBD1 (6 bases). The ends were cut back, 0 bases at V and 5 bases at J, with 11 bases in the middle. Germline assignment: CDR1 SGHVS and CDR2 FQNEAQ. The CDR3 covers 14 residues. The variable domain in full, completed from reference TRBV7-8 and TRBJ2-7, reads GAGVSQSPRYKVAKRGQDVALRCDPISGHVSLFWYQQALGQGPEFLTYFQNEAQLDKSGLPSDRFFAERPEGSVSTLKIQRTQQEDSAVYLCASSLAAGAHEQYFGPGTRLTVT.

This chain links TRBV4-1 with TRBJ1-5; D gene uncertain. The germline V and J ends were trimmed by 0 bases and 6 bases, with 12 bases remaining between them. Germline CDR1 is MGHRA and CDR2 is YSYEKL. CDR3 length equals 15 residues. The DNA for the CDR3 is TGCGCCAGCAGCCAAGAGTCCACGGCGACTCAGCCCCAGCATTTT. Amino acid sequence: CASSQESTATQPQHF.

The chain links TRBV27 to TRBJ2-7; TRBD2 agrees at 8 bases. The CDR3 is 17 residues long. The V and J ends lost 0 bases and 7 bases, in that order; junction bases with no gene match: 14. CDR1 is MNHEY and CDR2 is SMNVEV in the germline V gene (reference sequence). CDR3 sequence reads: CASSLSMYGAGEGEQYF. Written as DNA, the CDR3 is TGTGCCAGCAGTTTATCGATGTATGGAGCGGGAGAGGGTGAGCAGTACTTC.

The rearrangement uses TRBV24-1 and TRBJ2-5, with D tentatively TRBD1 (5 bases). V was pared by 3 bases and J by 2 bases, with 6 bases between. The CDR3 consists of 13 residues. Per germline, CDR1 KGHDR and CDR2 SFDVKD. This CDR3 is CATSDPGQETQYF. CDR3 in DNA: TGTGCCACCAGTGATCCAGGGCAAGAGACCCAGTACTTC.

The chain has TRBV2 and TRBJ1-1, with unresolved D. Trimming stripped 6 bases from V and 8 bases from J, with 10 bases between. Germline values: CDR1 SNHLY, CDR2 FYNNEI. The CDR3 is 11 amino acids. The CDR3 loop is CASRSLHEAFF. CDR3 bases: TGTGCCAGCAGGTCGTTGCACGAAGCTTTCTTT.

The chain joins TRBV6-5 to TRBJ1-1; D ambiguous. The V end was cut by 8 bases, the J end by 4 bases, with 20 bases between. The CDR3 extends over 15 amino acids. In germline, CDR1 is MNHEY, CDR2 SVGAGI. The CDR3 DNA reads as TGTGCCAGCCGGGCCCCGACGGGCTCTATCACTGAAGCTTTCTTT. It codes for CASRAPTGSITEAFF.

Only one count was recorded for this clonotype. V gene TRBV12-3 or TRBV12-4 combines with J gene TRBJ2-7; 9 bases map to TRBD1. The CDR3 runs to 14 residues. V was pared by 6 bases and J by 5 bases, with 8 bases of the junction left unmatched. The CDR3 DNA reads TGTGCCAGCAGCCGCGGGACAGGGTATGACGAGCAGTACTTC. Translating gives CASSRGTGYDEQYF.

V is TRBV7-8 and J is TRBJ2-1; 8 nucleotides agree with TRBD2. The CDR3 covers 19 residues. CDR1 and CDR2 (germline): SGHVS, FQNEAQ. V was pared by 1 base and J by 5 bases, with 16 bases of the junction left unmatched. CDR3 DNA: TGTGCCAGCAGCTTAGAATGGCGGGGGGCCGCGCCCGCCCACAATGAGCAGTTCTTC. This translates into CASSLEWRGAAPAHNEQFF.